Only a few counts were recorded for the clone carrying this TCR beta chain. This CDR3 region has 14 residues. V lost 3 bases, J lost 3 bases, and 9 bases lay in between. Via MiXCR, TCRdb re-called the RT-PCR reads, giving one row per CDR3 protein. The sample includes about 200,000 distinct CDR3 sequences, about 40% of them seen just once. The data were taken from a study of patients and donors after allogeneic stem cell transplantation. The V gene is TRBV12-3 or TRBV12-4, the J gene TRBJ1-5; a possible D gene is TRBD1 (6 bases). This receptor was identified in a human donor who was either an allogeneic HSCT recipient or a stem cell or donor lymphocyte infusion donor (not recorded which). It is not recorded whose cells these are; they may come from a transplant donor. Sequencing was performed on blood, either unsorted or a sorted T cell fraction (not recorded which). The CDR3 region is CASSLGGANQPQHF. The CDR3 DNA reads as TGTGCCAGCAGTTTGGGGGGGGCCAATCAGCCCCAGCATTTT.